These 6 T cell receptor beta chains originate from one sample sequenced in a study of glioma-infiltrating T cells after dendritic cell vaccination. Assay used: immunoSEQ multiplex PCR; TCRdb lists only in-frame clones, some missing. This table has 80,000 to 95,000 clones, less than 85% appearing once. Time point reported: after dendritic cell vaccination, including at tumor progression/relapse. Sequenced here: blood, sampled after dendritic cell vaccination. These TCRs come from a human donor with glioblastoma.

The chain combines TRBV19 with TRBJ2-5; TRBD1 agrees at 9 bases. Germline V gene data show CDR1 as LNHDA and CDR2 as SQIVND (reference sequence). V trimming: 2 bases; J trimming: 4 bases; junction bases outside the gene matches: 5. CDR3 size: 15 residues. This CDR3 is CASSIWTGAAETQYF. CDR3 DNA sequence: TGTGCCAGTAGTATATGGACAGGGGCTGCAGAGACCCAGTACTTC.

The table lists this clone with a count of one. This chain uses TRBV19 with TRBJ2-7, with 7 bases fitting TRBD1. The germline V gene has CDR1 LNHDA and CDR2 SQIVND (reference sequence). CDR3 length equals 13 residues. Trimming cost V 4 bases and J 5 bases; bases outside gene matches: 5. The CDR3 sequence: CASSTTGYDEQYF. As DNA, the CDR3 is TGTGCCAGTAGTACGACAGGGTACGACGAGCAGTACTTC.

CDR3 nucleotide sequence: TGTGCCAGCAGCTCTCTAGGGGGGGCCATAAATGAGCAGTTCTTC. Amino acid sequence: CASSSLGGAINEQFF. The genes are TRBV7-2 and TRBJ2-1, with a tentative D call TRBD2 (7 bases). The ends were cut back, 4 bases at V and 7 bases at J, with 17 bases in the middle. In germline, CDR1 is SGHTA, CDR2 FQGNSA. This CDR3 contains 15 residues.

CDR3 in DNA: TGTGCCAGTAGTGATTGGAGGACAGGGCGGTCAGATACGCAGTATTTT. Protein product: CASSDWRTGRSDTQYF. The chain couples TRBV19 to TRBJ2-3; 8 bases are shared with TRBD1. V shed 5 bases, J shed 4 bases, and the junction held 11 bases outside the gene matches. In germline, CDR1 is LNHDA, CDR2 SQIVND (reference sequence). CDR3 length equals 16 residues.

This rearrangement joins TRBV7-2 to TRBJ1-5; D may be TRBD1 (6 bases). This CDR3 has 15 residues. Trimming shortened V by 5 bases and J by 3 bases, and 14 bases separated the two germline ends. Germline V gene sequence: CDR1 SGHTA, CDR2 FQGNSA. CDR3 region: CASSRGQPPNQPQHF. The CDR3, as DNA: TGTGCCAGCAGCCGGGGACAACCTCCCAATCAGCCCCAGCATTTT.

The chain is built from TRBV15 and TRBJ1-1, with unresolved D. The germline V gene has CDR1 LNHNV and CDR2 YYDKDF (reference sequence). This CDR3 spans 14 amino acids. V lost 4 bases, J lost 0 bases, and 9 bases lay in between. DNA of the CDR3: TGTGCCACCAGCATCCTAAGAATGAACACTGAAGCTTTCTTT. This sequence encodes CATSILRMNTEAFF. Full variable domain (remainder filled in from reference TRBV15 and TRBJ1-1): DAMVIQNPRYQVTQFGKPVTLSCSQTLNHNVMYWYQQKSSQAPKLLFHYYDKDFNNEADTPDNFQSRRPNTSFCFLDIRSPGLGDTAMYLCATSILRMNTEAFFGQGTRLTVV.